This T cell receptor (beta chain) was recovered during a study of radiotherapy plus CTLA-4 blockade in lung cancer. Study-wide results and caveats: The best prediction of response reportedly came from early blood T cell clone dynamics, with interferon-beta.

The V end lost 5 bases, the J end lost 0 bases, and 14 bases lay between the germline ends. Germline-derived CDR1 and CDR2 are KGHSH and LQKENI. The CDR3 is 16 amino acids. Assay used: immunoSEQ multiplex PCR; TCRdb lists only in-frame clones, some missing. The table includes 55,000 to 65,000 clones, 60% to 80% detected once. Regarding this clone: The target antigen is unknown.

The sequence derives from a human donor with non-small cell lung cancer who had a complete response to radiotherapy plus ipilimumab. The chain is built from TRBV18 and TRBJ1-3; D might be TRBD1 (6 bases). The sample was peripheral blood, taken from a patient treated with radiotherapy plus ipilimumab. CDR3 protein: CASSSMDSLSGNTIYF. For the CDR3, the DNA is TGTGCCAGCTCATCTATGGACAGCCTCTCTGGAAACACCATATATTTT.